This TCR beta chain was retrieved from a study of shared clonotypes between healthy human individuals. Regarding this clone: Antigen: not known. Other nucleotide sequences from this sample produce the same CDR3.

Study findings and constraints: With a handful of donors compared, around 5.4% of naive CD4 clonotypes were shared. The diversity represented, both genetic and in exposure history, was limited by few donors. Expectations were that clonotype sharing among donors would be affected by sequencing depth.

The method was immunoSEQ multiplex PCR; TCRdb's version includes in-frame clones alone and lacks a portion of them. The sample includes around 2.5 million clones, 80% to 95% of them seen just once. The V end was cut by 4 bases, the J end by 1 base, with 7 bases between. There are 13 residues in the CDR3. Per the germline V gene, CDR1 is MNHNS and CDR2 is SASEGT. The chain recombines TRBV6-1 with TRBJ1-2; TRBD1 might be the D (5 bases). This TCR was sampled from a man aged 18 to 29 in good health. Some clones in this sample may be carry-over from other donors' samples. The specimen was naive CD4+ T cells from PBMCs. Stated subset: CD45RA+ positively selected. CDR3 region: CASSAQGNYGYTF. In DNA, the CDR3 is TGTGCCAGCAGTGCTCAGGGTAACTATGGCTACACCTTC.